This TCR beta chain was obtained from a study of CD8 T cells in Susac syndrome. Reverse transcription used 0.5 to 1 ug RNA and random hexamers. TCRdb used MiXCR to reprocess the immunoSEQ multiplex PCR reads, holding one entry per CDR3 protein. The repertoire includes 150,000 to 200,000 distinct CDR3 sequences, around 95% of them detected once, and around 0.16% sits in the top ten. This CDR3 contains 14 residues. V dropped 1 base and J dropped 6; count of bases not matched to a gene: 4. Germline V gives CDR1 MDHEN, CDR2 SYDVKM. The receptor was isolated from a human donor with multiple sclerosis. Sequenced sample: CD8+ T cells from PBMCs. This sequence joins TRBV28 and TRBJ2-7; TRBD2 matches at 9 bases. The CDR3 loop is CASSLLAGVLEQYF. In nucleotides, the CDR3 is TGTGCCAGCAGTTTATTAGCGGGAGTACTCGAGCAGTACTTC.